This TCR beta chain was documented in a study of regulatory T cells in long-lasting Graves disease. Study results and caveats: TRBV28 was favored in persistent disease, as were TRBJ1-2 and TRBJ2-5. Accuracy may have been reduced by the small sample size.

Time point specified: persistent/refractory GD, antithyroid drugs over 5 years with positive TRAb. There was RNA extracted from PBMCs, and the TCR library was made from it. Patients with Graves' disease were diagnosed by American Thyroid Association guidelines. One endocrinology department in Xi'an, China, was where patients came from. Arm-PCR of CDR3 regions with iRepertoire HTBI primers generated TCR beta libraries. TCRdb re-analysed the multiplex PCR reads in MiXCR, keeping a single row per CDR3 protein. This table has about 660,000 distinct CDR3 sequences, approximately 29% appearing once. Germline V CDR1 and CDR2: MGHDK, SYGVNS. The CDR3 loop spans 14 amino acids. As for this clonotype: Its antigen is not identified. Sequence at one end of the junction differs from germline and may be a read error.

The rearrangement links TRBV25-1 to TRBJ2-7; TRBD2 matches 10 bases. The sequence was collected from a female donor with Graves disease. Sequencing was performed on peripheral blood mononuclear cells (PBMCs), taken when the disease was refractory, from a patient treated with antithyroid drugs. CDR3 sequence: CASSLAGDILEQCF. In nucleotides, the CDR3 is TGTGCCAGCAGTCTAGCGGGAGATATCCTCGAGCAGTGCTTC.